This T cell receptor beta chain was captured by sequencing in a study of T cell responses to AZD1222 COVID-19 vaccine. Germline CDR1 is KGHSH and CDR2 is LQKENI. The V and J ends lost 0 bases and 3 bases respectively, with 9 bases between them. The CDR3 has 15 amino acids. Sequencing was performed with immunoSEQ multiplex PCR; in TCRdb, only in-frame clones are kept and a portion is missing. The data hold approximately 90,000 clones, with roughly 87% observed a single time. This clone was observed once. This clonotype was sampled from an adult in good health. The sample in question was peripheral blood, obtained on day 0 of AZD1222 vaccination. The J gene is TRBJ2-1, the V gene TRBV18, with D unresolved. CDR3 amino acids: CASSPPQLFYNEQFF. The CDR3 DNA sequence: TGTGCCAGCTCACCACCACAGCTGTTCTACAATGAGCAGTTCTTC.